This T cell receptor beta chain stems from a study of regulatory T cells in long-lasting Graves disease. Study-level findings and limits: Those with persistent Graves' had less TCR diversity than newly diagnosed patients. Preferential use of TRBV28, TRBJ1-2 and TRBJ2-5 was seen in persistent disease.

TCR beta libraries were built with iRepertoire HTBI primers and Arm-PCR of CDR3 regions. Original handling: Spanning all samples, the identified segments comprised about 62 TRBV and more than 11 TRBJ. TCRdb ran MiXCR on the multiplex PCR reads and lists one entry per CDR3 protein. TCRdb's processing, not the authors', yielded these V and J calls. The table records roughly 380,000 distinct CDR3 sequences, around 15% of them present only once. The sample's time point: newly diagnosed GD, antithyroid drugs for less than 3 months. PBMCs were the source of the RNA used for TCR sequencing. Trimming took off 0 bases at V and 0 bases at J, with 14 bases between the two ends. CDR3 length: 17 residues. This clonotype was seen at least ten times. The target antigen is unknown.

The sample consisted of peripheral blood mononuclear cells (PBMCs), taken at new diagnosis, from a patient treated with antithyroid drugs. The TCR comes from a female donor with Graves disease. The chain uses TRBV12-3 or TRBV12-4 and TRBJ1-1; TRBD1 might be the D (6 bases). The CDR3 DNA reads TGTGCCAGCAGTTTAGCGCGCTGGGGGGCCCTGAACACTGAAGCTTTCTTT. Encoded protein: CASSLARWGALNTEAFF.